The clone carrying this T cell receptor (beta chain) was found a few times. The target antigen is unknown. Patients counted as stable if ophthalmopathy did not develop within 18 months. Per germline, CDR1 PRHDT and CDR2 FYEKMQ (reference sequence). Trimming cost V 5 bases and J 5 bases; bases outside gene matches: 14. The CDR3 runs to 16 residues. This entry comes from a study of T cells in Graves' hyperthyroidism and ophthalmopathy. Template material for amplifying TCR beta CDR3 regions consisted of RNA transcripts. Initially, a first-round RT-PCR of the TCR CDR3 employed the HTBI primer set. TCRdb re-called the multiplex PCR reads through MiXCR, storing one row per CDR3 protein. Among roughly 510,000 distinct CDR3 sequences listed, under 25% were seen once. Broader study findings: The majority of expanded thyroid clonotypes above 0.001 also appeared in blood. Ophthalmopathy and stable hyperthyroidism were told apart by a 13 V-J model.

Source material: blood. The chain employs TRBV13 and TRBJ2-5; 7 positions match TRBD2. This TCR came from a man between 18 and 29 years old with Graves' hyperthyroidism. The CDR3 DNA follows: TGTGCCAGCAGCCAACGAGGCCGTAACGGGAGGGAGACCCAGTACTTC. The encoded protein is CASSQRGRNGRETQYF.